This TCR beta chain stems from a study of shared clonotypes between healthy human individuals. Regarding the study as a whole: Several donors shared approximately 5% of their naive CD4 clonotypes.

With respect to this clone: Its antigen is undetermined.

Sequencing was performed with immunoSEQ multiplex PCR; in TCRdb, only in-frame clones are kept and a portion is missing. The sample has 450,000 to 700,000 clones, roughly 96% seen once. This CDR3 region has 13 residues. V shed 3 bases, J shed 5 bases, and the junction held 2 bases outside the gene matches. Germline CDR1 reads LNHNV; CDR2 reads YYDKDF (reference sequence). Naive CD8 cells, CD45RO-negative and positively selected for CCR7, excluded terminally differentiated effector memory CD45RA+ cells. Material: naive CD8+ T cells sorted from blood. The chain has TRBV15 and TRBJ1-1; 8 bases line up with TRBD1. This receptor was identified in a woman in her 30s in good health. In DNA, the CDR3 is TGTGCCACCAGCAGCAGGGGGCTAACTGAAGCTTTCTTT. It is translated as CATSSRGLTEAFF. Filled out from reference TRBV15 and TRBJ1-1, the complete variable domain reads DAMVIQNPRYQVTQFGKPVTLSCSQTLNHNVMYWYQQKSSQAPKLLFHYYDKDFNNEADTPDNFQSRRPNTSFCFLDIRSPGLGDTAMYLCATSSRGLTEAFFGQGTRLTVV.